These T cell receptor beta chains were read from a single sample in a study of regulatory and conventional T cells in RAG deficiency. Assay: immunoSEQ multiplex PCR; the TCRdb copy retains only in-frame clones and omits some. The table records 30,000 to 35,000 clones, more than 75% of them present only once. These data also formed part of another study, on regulatory T cells.

Sample: CD4+ effector T cells sorted from blood. The receptors stem from a human donor in good health. Both conserved end residues are part of each CDR3. Fields, in order: clone size, V gene, D gene, J gene, CDR3 protein, CDR3 DNA. D genes are given only for firm matches. Part of the rows lack a size; the others show once, few, many or a class for expanded clones.

size: NA
V: TRBV6-1
D: NA
J: TRBJ2-6
CDR3: CASSEARVSANVLTF
DNA: TGTGCCAGCAGTGAAGCTCGGGTATCGGCCAACGTCCTGACTTTC

size: NA
V: TRBV5-1
D: NA
J: TRBJ1-1
CDR3: CASSPAGGMNTEAFF
DNA: TGCGCCAGCAGCCCCGCCGGGGGTATGAACACTGAAGCTTTCTTT

size: NA
V: TRBV11-2
D: TRBD1
J: TRBJ2-7
CDR3: CASSFSRDSPYEQYF
DNA: TGTGCCAGCAGCTTTTCCCGGGACAGCCCCTACGAGCAGTACTTC

size: NA
V: TRBV7-2
D: NA
J: TRBJ1-1
CDR3: CASSPQLGTEAFF
DNA: TGTGCCAGCAGCCCGCAATTAGGTACTGAAGCTTTCTTT

size: NA
V: TRBV7-2
D: NA
J: TRBJ2-3
CDR3: CASSLASLNTDTQYF
DNA: TGTGCCAGCAGCTTGGCCTCACTTAACACAGATACGCAGTATTTT

size: NA
V: TRBV5-1
D: TRBD1
J: TRBJ2-7
CDR3: CASSRDRGAHEQYF
DNA: TGCGCCAGCTCCCGGGACAGGGGGGCCCACGAGCAGTACTTC

size: once
V: TRBV2
D: TRBD1
J: TRBJ2-7
CDR3: CARGDSLYEQYF
DNA: TGTGCCAGGGGGGACAGCCTCTACGAGCAGTACTTC

size: NA
V: TRBV18
D: TRBD1
J: TRBJ2-2
CDR3: CASSRTQGAVTGELFF
DNA: TGTGCCAGCTCACGAACACAGGGGGCCGTCACCGGGGAGCTGTTTTTT

size: NA
V: TRBV10-3
D: TRBD1
J: TRBJ2-7
CDR3: CAISGGTGEYEQYF
DNA: TGTGCCATCAGTGGGGGGACAGGGGAGTACGAGCAGTACTTC

size: NA
V: TRBV28
D: TRBD1
J: TRBJ1-1
CDR3: CASSQTGTGGNTEAFF
DNA: TGTGCCAGCAGCCAGACCGGGACAGGGGGTAACACTGAAGCTTTCTTT

size: NA
V: TRBV2
D: NA
J: TRBJ2-2
CDR3: CASSEAGMAGELFF
DNA: TGTGCCAGCAGTGAAGCAGGGATGGCCGGGGAGCTGTTTTTT

size: NA
V: TRBV4-2
D: NA
J: TRBJ2-5
CDR3: CASSQEPRQGYQETQYF
DNA: TGTGCCAGCAGCCAAGAACCTCGTCAGGGTTACCAAGAGACCCAGTACTTC

size: NA
V: TRBV27
D: NA
J: TRBJ1-2
CDR3: CASSLNFPGTAGLFYGYTF
DNA: TGTGCCAGCAGTTTAAACTTCCCCGGGACCGCCGGCCTTTTCTATGGCTACACCTTC

size: NA
V: TRBV11-2
D: NA
J: TRBJ2-2
CDR3: CASSRRGNGELFF
DNA: TGTGCCAGCAGCCGCCGGGGAAACGGGGAGCTGTTTTTT

size: NA
V: TRBV5-4
D: TRBD1
J: TRBJ1-4
CDR3: CASSSQTGKEEKLFF
DNA: TGTGCCAGCAGCTCCCAGACAGGGAAAGAAGAAAAACTGTTTTTT

size: NA
V: TRBV7-3
D: TRBD2
J: TRBJ2-3
CDR3: CASSLTASGGADTQYF
DNA: TGTGCCAGCAGCTTAACGGCTAGCGGGGGTGCAGATACGCAGTATTTT

size: NA
V: TRBV19
D: TRBD1
J: TRBJ2-7
CDR3: CASSEQGLLSYEQYF
DNA: TGTGCCAGTAGTGAACAGGGGTTACTCTCCTACGAGCAGTACTTC

size: NA
V: TRBV2
D: NA
J: TRBJ1-5
CDR3: CASSRQVRQQPQHF
DNA: TGTGCCAGCAGTCGACAGGTGAGACAACAGCCCCAGCATTTT

size: NA
V: TRBV18
D: NA
J: TRBJ1-5
CDR3: CASSDSDQPQHF
DNA: TGTGCCAGCTCAGACAGCGATCAGCCCCAGCATTTT

size: NA
V: TRBV11-2
D: NA
J: TRBJ2-7
CDR3: CASSLLQTYEQYF
DNA: TGTGCCAGCAGCTTATTACAGACCTACGAGCAGTACTTC

size: NA
V: TRBV18
D: NA
J: TRBJ1-4
CDR3: CASRQSAANEKLFF
DNA: TGTGCCAGCCGACAGTCAGCAGCTAATGAAAAACTGTTTTTT

size: NA
V: TRBV30
D: NA
J: TRBJ1-4
CDR3: CAWRPGTWETEKLFF
DNA: TGTGCCTGGAGGCCAGGGACATGGGAGACTGAAAAACTGTTTTTT

size: NA
V: TRBV5-8
D: TRBD1
J: TRBJ1-5
CDR3: CASSPQGAISYQPQHF
DNA: TGTGCCAGCAGCCCGCAGGGGGCAATCTCGTATCAGCCCCAGCATTTT

size: NA
V: TRBV9
D: TRBD1
J: TRBJ1-2
CDR3: CASSTSPDRAIYTF
DNA: TGTGCCAGCAGCACTTCACCGGACAGGGCAATCTACACCTTC

size: NA
V: TRBV7-8
D: NA
J: TRBJ2-2
CDR3: CASSLAAGSTGELFF
DNA: TGTGCCAGCAGCTTAGCCGCAGGGTCGACCGGGGAGCTGTTTTTT

size: once
V: TRBV5-4
D: NA
J: TRBJ2-1
CDR3: CASSLGQLASYNEQFF
DNA: TGTGCCAGCAGCTTAGGGCAGCTAGCCTCCTACAATGAGCAGTTCTTC

size: NA
V: TRBV6-1
D: TRBD2
J: TRBJ2-3
CDR3: CASSGVSGGGQDTQYF
DNA: TGTGCCAGCAGTGGAGTATCGGGGGGGGGCCAGGATACGCAGTATTTT

size: NA
V: TRBV5-6
D: NA
J: TRBJ2-2
CDR3: CASSLGPGGNTGELFF
DNA: TGTGCCAGCAGCTTGGGCCCCGGTGGAAACACCGGGGAGCTGTTTTTT

size: NA
V: TRBV11-2
D: NA
J: TRBJ2-7
CDR3: CATRSLGSSYEQYF
DNA: TGTGCTACGCGAAGTCTTGGGAGCTCCTACGAGCAGTACTTC

size: NA
V: TRBV10-3
D: NA
J: TRBJ2-3
CDR3: CAISAGSPSTDTQYF
DNA: TGTGCCATCAGTGCCGGGAGCCCCTCCACAGATACGCAGTATTTT

size: NA
V: TRBV5-1
D: NA
J: TRBJ2-3
CDR3: CASSLGPRVGGTDTQYF
DNA: TGCGCCAGCAGCTTGGGGCCCCGGGTCGGGGGCACAGATACGCAGTATTTT

size: few
V: TRBV7-6
D: TRBD1
J: TRBJ1-5
CDR3: CASSLEGGQGGNQPQHF
DNA: TGTGCCAGCAGCTTAGAAGGGGGACAGGGAGGCAATCAGCCCCAGCATTTT

size: few
V: TRBV18
D: NA
J: TRBJ2-1
CDR3: CASSPRNSYNEQFF
DNA: TGTGCCAGCTCACCAAGGAACAGTTACAATGAGCAGTTCTTC

size: NA
V: TRBV4-2
D: NA
J: TRBJ1-3
CDR3: CASSQDRGSSRGTIYF
DNA: TGTGCCAGCAGCCAAGATAGGGGCAGCTCTCGGGGCACCATATATTTT

size: NA
V: TRBV7-6
D: TRBD1
J: TRBJ2-1
CDR3: CASSFTGTGSNEQFF
DNA: TGTGCCAGCAGCTTTACCGGGACAGGGTCCAATGAGCAGTTCTTC

size: NA
V: TRBV11-1
D: NA
J: TRBJ1-2
CDR3: CASSPGGYGYTF
DNA: TGTGCCAGCAGCCCGGGAGGGTATGGCTACACCTTC

size: NA
V: TRBV6-5
D: NA
J: TRBJ1-2
CDR3: CASSEPGYGYTF
DNA: TGTGCCAGCAGTGAACCGGGGTATGGCTACACCTTC

size: once
V: TRBV5-1
D: NA
J: TRBJ1-1
CDR3: CASSPGAGPLNEAFF
DNA: TGCGCCAGCAGCCCGGGCGCAGGTCCCCTGAATGAAGCTTTCTTT

size: NA
V: TRBV9
D: NA
J: TRBJ2-2
CDR3: CASSSRGTGELFF
DNA: TGTGCCAGCAGCTCCAGGGGTACCGGGGAGCTGTTTTTT

size: few
V: TRBV28
D: NA
J: TRBJ1-2
CDR3: CASSSGVQGYTF
DNA: TGTGCCAGCAGTTCTGGGGTCCAGGGCTACACCTTC

size: few
V: TRBV19
D: TRBD1
J: TRBJ1-5
CDR3: CASSGGQGGNQPQHF
DNA: TGTGCCAGTAGTGGGGGACAGGGAGGCAATCAGCCCCAGCATTTT

size: NA
V: TRBV5-4
D: NA
J: TRBJ2-2
CDR3: CASSPDLHLAPGTGELFF
DNA: TGTGCCAGCAGCCCAGATTTACATCTGGCCCCGGGGACCGGGGAGCTGTTTTTT

size: once
V: TRBV7-9
D: TRBD1
J: TRBJ2-2
CDR3: CASRRQGVGTGELFF
DNA: TGTGCCAGCAGACGACAGGGGGTTGGCACCGGGGAGCTGTTTTTT

size: NA
V: TRBV19
D: NA
J: TRBJ1-6
CDR3: CASSTQDRLSLHF
DNA: TGTGCCAGTAGTACCCAGGACCGCCTTAGCCTCCACTTT

size: NA
V: TRBV6-1
D: NA
J: TRBJ1-2
CDR3: CASSEAGETNYGYTF
DNA: TGTGCCAGCAGTGAAGCGGGGGAGACTAACTATGGCTACACCTTC

size: NA
V: TRBV7-2
D: NA
J: TRBJ1-1
CDR3: CASSLAPEVSEAFF
DNA: TGTGCCAGCAGCTTAGCGCCGGAAGTCAGTGAAGCTTTCTTT

size: NA
V: TRBV5-1
D: NA
J: TRBJ1-6
CDR3: CASSSRESLNSPLHF
DNA: TGCGCCAGCAGCTCCAGGGAGTCACTAAATTCACCCCTCCACTTT

size: NA
V: TRBV30
D: TRBD2
J: TRBJ2-6
CDR3: CACSTSGGISGANVLTF
DNA: TGTGCCTGCTCGACTAGCGGGGGGATCTCTGGGGCCAACGTCCTGACTTTC

size: NA
V: TRBV7-9
D: NA
J: TRBJ1-4
CDR3: CASSPRGSNEKLFF
DNA: TGTGCCAGCAGCCCGAGGGGGTCTAATGAAAAACTGTTTTTT

size: few
V: TRBV6-1
D: TRBD2
J: TRBJ2-2
CDR3: CASSEWLAGRVDTGELFF
DNA: TGTGCCAGCAGTGAATGGCTAGCGGGAAGGGTTGACACCGGGGAGCTGTTTTTT

size: NA
V: TRBV30
D: TRBD1
J: TRBJ2-7
CDR3: CAWSNPGTGSYEQYF
DNA: TGTGCCTGGAGTAACCCCGGGACAGGCTCCTACGAGCAGTACTTC

size: once
V: TRBV15
D: TRBD1
J: TRBJ2-7
CDR3: CATSMGQGSYEQYF
DNA: TGTGCCACCAGCATGGGACAGGGCTCCTACGAGCAGTACTTC

size: NA
V: TRBV27
D: TRBD1
J: TRBJ2-7
CDR3: CASSFRTGSYEQYF
DNA: TGTGCCAGCAGTTTTAGGACAGGCTCCTACGAGCAGTACTTC